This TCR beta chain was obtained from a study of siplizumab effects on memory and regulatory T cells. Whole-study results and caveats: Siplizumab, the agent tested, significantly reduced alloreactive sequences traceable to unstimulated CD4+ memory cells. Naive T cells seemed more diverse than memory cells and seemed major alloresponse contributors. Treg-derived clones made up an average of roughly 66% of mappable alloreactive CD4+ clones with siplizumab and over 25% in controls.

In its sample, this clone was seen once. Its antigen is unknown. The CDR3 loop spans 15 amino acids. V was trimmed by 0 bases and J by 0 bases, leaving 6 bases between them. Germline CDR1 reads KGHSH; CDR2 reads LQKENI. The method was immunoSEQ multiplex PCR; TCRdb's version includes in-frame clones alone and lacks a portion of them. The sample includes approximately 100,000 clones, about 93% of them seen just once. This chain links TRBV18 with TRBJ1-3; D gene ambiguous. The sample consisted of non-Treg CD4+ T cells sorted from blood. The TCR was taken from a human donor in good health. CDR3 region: CASSPPASSGNTIYF. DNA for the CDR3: TGTGCCAGCTCACCACCGGCAAGCTCTGGAAACACCATATATTTT.